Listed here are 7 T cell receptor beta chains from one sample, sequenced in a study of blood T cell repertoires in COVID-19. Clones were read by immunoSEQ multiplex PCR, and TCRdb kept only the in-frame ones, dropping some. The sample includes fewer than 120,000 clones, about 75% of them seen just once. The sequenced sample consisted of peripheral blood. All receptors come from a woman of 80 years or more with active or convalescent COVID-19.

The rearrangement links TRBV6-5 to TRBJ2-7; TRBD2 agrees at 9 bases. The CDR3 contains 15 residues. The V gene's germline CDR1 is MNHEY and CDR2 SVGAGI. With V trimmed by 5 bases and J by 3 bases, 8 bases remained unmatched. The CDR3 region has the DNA TGTGCCAGCAGTCCATTAGCGGGAGACCACTACGAGCAGTACTTC. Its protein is CASSPLAGDHYEQYF.

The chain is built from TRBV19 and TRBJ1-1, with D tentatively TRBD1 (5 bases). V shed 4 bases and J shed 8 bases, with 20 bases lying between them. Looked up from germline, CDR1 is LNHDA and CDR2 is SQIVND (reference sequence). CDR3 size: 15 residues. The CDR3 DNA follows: TGTGCCAGTAGTAGCAACCCCACACCGACAGCAGAAGCTTTCTTT. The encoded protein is CASSSNPTPTAEAFF.

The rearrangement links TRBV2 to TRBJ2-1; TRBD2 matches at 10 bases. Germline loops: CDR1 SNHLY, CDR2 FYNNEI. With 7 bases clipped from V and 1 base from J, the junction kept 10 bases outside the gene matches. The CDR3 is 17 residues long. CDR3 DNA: TGTGCCAGCACCCTTTTTACTAGCGGGATGTCCTACAATGAGCAGTTCTTC. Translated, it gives CASTLFTSGMSYNEQFF.

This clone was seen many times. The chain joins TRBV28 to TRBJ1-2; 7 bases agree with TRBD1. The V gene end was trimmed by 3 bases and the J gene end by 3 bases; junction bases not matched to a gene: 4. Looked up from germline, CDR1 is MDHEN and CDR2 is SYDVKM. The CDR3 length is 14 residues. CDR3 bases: TGTGCCAGCAGTTTCCGGGACAGACACTATGGCTACACCTTC. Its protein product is CASSFRDRHYGYTF.

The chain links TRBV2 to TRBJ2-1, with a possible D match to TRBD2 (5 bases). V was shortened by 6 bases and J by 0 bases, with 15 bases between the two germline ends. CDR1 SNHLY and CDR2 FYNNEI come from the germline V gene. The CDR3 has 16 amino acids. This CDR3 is CASRSIAWSSYNEQFF. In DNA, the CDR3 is TGTGCCAGCAGATCGATAGCGTGGAGCTCCTACAATGAGCAGTTCTTC.

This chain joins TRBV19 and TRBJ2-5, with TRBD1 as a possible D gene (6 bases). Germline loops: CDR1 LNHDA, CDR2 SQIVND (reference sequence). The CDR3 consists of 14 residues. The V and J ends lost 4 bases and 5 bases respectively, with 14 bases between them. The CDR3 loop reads CASSTPGVRETQYF. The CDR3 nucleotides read TGTGCCAGTAGTACCCCAGGGGTGCGGGAGACCCAGTACTTC.

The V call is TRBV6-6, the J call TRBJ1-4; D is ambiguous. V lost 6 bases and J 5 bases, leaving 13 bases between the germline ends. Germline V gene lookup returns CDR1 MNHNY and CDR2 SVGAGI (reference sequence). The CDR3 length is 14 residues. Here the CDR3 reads CASRADVYNEKLFF. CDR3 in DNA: TGTGCCAGCAGAGCGGACGTTTACAATGAAAAACTGTTTTTT.